The sequence of this TCR beta chain was determined in a study of type 1 regulatory T cells. TCRdb ran MiXCR on the reads and lists one entry per CDR3 protein. Of more than 60,000 distinct CDR3 sequences in the sample, more than 45% were seen once. Worth noting for this clonotype: Its antigen is undetermined.

Sequencing used cultured non-Tr1 T cells, either the whole culture or a sorted T cell fraction (not recorded which). The clonotype comes from a human donor in good health.

The CDR3 DNA is TGTGCCAGCAGTTTATTATCCACAGATACGCAGTATTTT. This translates into CASSLLSTDTQYF. V is TRBV12-3 or TRBV12-4 and J is TRBJ2-3; D is ambiguous. Deletions cut 2 bases from V and 2 bases from J, with 5 bases between. The CDR3 length is 13 residues.